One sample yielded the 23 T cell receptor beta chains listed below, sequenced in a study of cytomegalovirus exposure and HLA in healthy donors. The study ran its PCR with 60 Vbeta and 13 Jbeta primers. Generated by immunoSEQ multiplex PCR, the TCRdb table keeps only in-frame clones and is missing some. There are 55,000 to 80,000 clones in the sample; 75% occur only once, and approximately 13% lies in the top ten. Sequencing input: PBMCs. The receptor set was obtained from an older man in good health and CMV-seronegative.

The CDR3, as DNA: TGCGCCAGCAGCTTGGTTGGTGGGACAGCGAACACCGGGGAGCTGTTTTTT. The encoded protein is CASSLVGGTANTGELFF. This sequence joins TRBV5-1 and TRBJ2-2, with 7 bases that match TRBD1. Per germline, CDR1 SGHRS and CDR2 YFSETQ. V was clipped by 0 bases and J by 0 bases; unmatched bases: 5. CDR3 size: 17 residues.

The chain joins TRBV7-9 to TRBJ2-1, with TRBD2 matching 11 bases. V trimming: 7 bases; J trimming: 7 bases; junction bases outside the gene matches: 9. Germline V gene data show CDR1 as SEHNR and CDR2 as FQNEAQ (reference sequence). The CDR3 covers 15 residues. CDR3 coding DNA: TGTGCCAGCACCGGGGGACTAGCGGAAGCTAATGAGCAGTTCTTC. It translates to CASTGGLAEANEQFF.

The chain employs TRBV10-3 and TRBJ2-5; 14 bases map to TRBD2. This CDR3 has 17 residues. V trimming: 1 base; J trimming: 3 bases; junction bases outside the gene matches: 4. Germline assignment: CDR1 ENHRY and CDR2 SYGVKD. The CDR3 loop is CAISEWKGLAGEETQYF. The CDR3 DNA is TGTGCCATCAGTGAGTGGAAGGGACTAGCGGGAGAAGAGACCCAGTACTTC.

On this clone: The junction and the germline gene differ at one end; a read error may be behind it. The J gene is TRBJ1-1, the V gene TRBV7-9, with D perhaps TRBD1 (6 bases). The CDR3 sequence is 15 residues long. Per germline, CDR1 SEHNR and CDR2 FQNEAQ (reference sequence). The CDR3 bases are TGTTCCAGCAGCCCACCTACAGGGTATGGCACTGAAGCTTTCTTT. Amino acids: CSSSPPTGYGTEAFF.

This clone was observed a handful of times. Written as DNA, the CDR3 is TGTGCCAGCAGCGCCTCGAAAGGAGCGAACACTGAAGCTTTCTTT. As protein: CASSASKGANTEAFF. The rearrangement uses TRBV7-8 and TRBJ1-1, with no clear D. The germline gives CDR1 SGHVS, CDR2 FQNEAQ. Trimming took off 5 bases at V and 1 base at J, with 14 bases between the two ends. The CDR3 consists of 15 residues.

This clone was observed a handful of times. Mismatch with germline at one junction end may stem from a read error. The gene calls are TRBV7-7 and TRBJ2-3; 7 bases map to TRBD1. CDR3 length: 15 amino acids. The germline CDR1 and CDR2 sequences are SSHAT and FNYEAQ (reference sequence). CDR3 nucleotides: TGTGCTAGCAGCTTGACAGGGTCTAGCACAGATACGCAGTATTTT. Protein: CASSLTGSSTDTQYF. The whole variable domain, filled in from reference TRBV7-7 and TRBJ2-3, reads GAGVSQSPRYKVTKRGQDVTLRCDPISSHATLYWYQQALGQGPEFLTYFNYEAQPDKSGLPSDRFSAERPEGSISTLTIQRTEQRDSAMYRCASSLTGSSTDTQYFGPGTRLTVL.

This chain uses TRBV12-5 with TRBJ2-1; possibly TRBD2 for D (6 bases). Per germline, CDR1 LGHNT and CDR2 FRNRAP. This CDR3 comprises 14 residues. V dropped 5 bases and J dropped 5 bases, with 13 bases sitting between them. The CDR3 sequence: CASGTRRVDNEQFF. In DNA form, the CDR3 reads TGTGCTAGTGGTACTAGGAGGGTAGACAATGAGCAGTTCTTC.

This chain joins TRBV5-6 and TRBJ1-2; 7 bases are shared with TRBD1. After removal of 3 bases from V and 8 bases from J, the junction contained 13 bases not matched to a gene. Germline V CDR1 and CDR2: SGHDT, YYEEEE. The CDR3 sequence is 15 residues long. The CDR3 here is CASSSAPAGGSGYTF. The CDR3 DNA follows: TGTGCCAGCAGCTCGGCTCCCGCAGGGGGTTCGGGCTACACCTTC.

The DNA of the CDR3 is TGCGCCAGCAGACCCCTGGGGCACGGAAATTCACCCCTCCACTTT. It codes for CASRPLGHGNSPLHF. The genes are TRBV5-1 and TRBJ1-6; perhaps TRBD1 as D (5 bases). The germline gives CDR1 SGHRS, CDR2 YFSETQ. This CDR3 has 15 amino acids. V gave up 5 bases and J gave up 7 bases, with 16 bases separating them.

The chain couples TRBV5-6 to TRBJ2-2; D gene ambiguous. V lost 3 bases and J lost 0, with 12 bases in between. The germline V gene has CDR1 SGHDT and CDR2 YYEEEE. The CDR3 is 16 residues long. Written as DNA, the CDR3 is TGTGCCAGCAGCTCTACTGAGCCCCCGAACACCGGGGAGCTGTTTTTT. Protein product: CASSSTEPPNTGELFF.

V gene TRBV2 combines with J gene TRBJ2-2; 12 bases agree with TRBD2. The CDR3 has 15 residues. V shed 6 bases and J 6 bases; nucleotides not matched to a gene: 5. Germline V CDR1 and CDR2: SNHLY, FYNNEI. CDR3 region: CASRWTSGVSGELFF. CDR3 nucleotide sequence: TGTGCCAGCAGATGGACTAGCGGGGTATCCGGGGAGCTGTTTTTT.

CDR3 DNA: TGTGCCAGCAGCATGTCCCAGCGGGGTGAGCAGTTCTTC. It specifies CASSMSQRGEQFF. This sequence joins TRBV9 and TRBJ2-1, with TRBD2 identical over 7 bases. The CDR3 consists of 13 residues. In germline, CDR1 is SGDLS, CDR2 YYNGEE. V lost 4 bases to trimming and J lost 9 bases; unmatched junction nucleotides: 7.

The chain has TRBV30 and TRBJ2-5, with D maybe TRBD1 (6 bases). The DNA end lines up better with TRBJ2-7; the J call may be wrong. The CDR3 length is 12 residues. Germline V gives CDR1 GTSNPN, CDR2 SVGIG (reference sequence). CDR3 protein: CAWSVGGFEQYF. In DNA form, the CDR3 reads TGTGCCTGGAGTGTAGGGGGTTTCGAGCAGTACTTC.

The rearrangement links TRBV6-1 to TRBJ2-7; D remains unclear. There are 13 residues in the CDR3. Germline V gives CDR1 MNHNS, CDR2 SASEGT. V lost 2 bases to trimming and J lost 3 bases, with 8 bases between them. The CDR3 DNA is TGTGCCAGCAGTGAATCGGGTCGCTACGAGCAGTACTTC. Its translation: CASSESGRYEQYF.

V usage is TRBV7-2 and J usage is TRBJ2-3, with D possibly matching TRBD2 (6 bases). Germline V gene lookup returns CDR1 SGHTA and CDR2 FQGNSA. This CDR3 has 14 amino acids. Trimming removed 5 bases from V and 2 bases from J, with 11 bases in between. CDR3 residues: CASSPDYLTDTQYF. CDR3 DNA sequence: TGTGCCAGCAGCCCGGACTACCTCACAGATACGCAGTATTTT.

The chain's CDR3 is CASSISQLNSGANVLTF. CDR3 coding DNA: TGTGCCAGTAGTATTTCCCAACTCAACTCTGGGGCCAACGTCCTGACTTTC. The V call is TRBV19, the J call TRBJ2-6; no reliable D call. Trimming cost V 3 bases and J 0 bases, with 12 bases left between them. This CDR3 spans 17 amino acids. From germline, CDR1 is LNHDA and CDR2 SQIVND (reference sequence). The full variable domain, with the rest looked up from reference TRBV19 and TRBJ2-6, is DGGITQSPKYLFRKEGQNVTLSCEQNLNHDAMYWYRQDPGQGLRLIYYSQIVNDFQKGDIAEGYSVSREKKESFPLTVTSAQKNPTAFYLCASSISQLNSGANVLTFGAGSRLTVL.

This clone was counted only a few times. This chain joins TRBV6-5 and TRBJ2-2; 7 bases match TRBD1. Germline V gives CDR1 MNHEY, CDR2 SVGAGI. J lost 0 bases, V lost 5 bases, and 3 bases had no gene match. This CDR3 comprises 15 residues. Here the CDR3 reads CASSKDRPNTGELFF. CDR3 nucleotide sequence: TGTGCCAGCAGTAAGGACAGGCCGAACACCGGGGAGCTGTTTTTT.

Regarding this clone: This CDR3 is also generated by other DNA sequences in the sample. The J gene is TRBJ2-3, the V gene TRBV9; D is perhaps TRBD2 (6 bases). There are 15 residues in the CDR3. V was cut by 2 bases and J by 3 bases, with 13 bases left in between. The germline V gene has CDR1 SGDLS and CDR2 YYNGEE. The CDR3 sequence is CASSVGGGDTDTQYF. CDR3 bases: TGTGCCAGCAGCGTTGGAGGAGGGGATACAGATACGCAGTATTTT.

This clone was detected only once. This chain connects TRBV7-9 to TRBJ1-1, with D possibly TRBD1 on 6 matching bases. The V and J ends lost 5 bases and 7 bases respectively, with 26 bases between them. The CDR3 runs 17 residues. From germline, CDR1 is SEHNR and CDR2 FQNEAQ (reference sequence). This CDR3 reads CASSPLGGGTSSFEAFF. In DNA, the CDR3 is TGTGCCAGCAGCCCATTAGGGGGGGGGACCAGCAGTTTTGAAGCTTTCTTT.

The CDR3: CASSPRAGQYTEAFF. CDR3 in DNA: TGTGCCAGCAGCCCCAGGGCAGGACAGTACACTGAAGCTTTCTTT. The chain couples TRBV11-2 to TRBJ1-1; a possible D gene is TRBD1 (6 bases). The V gene lost 5 bases and the J gene lost 3 bases, with 16 bases spanning the gap. This CDR3 is 15 amino acids long. Germline CDR1 is SGHAT and CDR2 is FQNNGV.

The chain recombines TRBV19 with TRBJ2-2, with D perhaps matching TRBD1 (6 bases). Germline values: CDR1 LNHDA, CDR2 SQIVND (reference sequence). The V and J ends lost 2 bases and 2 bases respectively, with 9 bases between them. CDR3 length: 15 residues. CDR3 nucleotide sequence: TGTGCCAGTAGTATAACAGGGATAAACACCGGGGAGCTGTTTTTT. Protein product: CASSITGINTGELFF.

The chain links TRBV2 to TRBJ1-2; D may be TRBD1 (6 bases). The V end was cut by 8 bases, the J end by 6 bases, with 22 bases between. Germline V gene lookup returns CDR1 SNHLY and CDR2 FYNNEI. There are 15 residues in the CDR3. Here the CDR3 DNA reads TGTGCCAGCTCCAAAAGGGCACAGGGAGTTAATGGCTACACCTTC. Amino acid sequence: CASSKRAQGVNGYTF.

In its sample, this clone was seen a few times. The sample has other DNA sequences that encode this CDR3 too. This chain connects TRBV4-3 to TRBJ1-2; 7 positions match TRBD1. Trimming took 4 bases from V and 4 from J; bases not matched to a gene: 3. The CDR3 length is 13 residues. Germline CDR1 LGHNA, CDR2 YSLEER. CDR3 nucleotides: TGCGCCAGCAGCCGGGACAGCACCTATGGCTACACCTTC. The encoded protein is CASSRDSTYGYTF.